This TCR beta chain stems from a study of cytomegalovirus exposure and HLA in healthy donors. The study's findings and limits: Segments of the TCR beta V type were, in most cases, productive about 90% or about 30% of the time in an earlier analysis. The availability of immune exposure information extended only to CMV serostatus. A few V segments could not be told apart, such as TRBV6-2 and TRBV6-3, and were left out. The authors judged a highly shared variant cluster likely a sequencing artifact.

The PCR ran on 60 Vbeta and 13 Jbeta primers. The method was immunoSEQ multiplex PCR; TCRdb's version includes in-frame clones alone and lacks a portion of them. The repertoire holds about 190,000 clones, more than 75% seen once, with about 3.4% in the top ten. Notes on this clone: The antigen is unknown.

CDR3 size: 16 residues. Trimming pared 0 bases from V and 4 bases from J, leaving 16 bases between. Germline CDR1 and CDR2: SGDLS and YYNGEE. This chain links TRBV9 with TRBJ1-1; no clear D. Specimen: PBMCs. This clonotype was obtained from a man aged 40-49 years in good health and CMV-seropositive. The CDR3 protein is CASSVVGEPRGTEAFF. CDR3 sequence (DNA): TGTGCCAGCAGCGTAGTGGGCGAACCCCGGGGCACTGAAGCTTTCTTT.